This T cell receptor beta chain appears in the sequencing data of a study of identical twins. General observations from the study: Zero-insertion results could be subject to partial confounding by invariant MAIT and iNKT cells. Memory repertoires showed no such pattern, whereas abundant cord blood beta clonotypes carried fewer insertions.

This clonotype occurred many times. The antigen remains unidentified. V was pared by 6 bases and J by 15 bases, with 6 bases of the junction left unmatched. Germline loops: CDR1 MNHNY, CDR2 SVGAGI (reference sequence). The CDR3 is made up of 11 amino acids. Template switching added a universal primer site, and cDNA bore unique molecular identifiers. A single record per CDR3 protein comes from TCRdb applying MiXCR to the 5' RACE reads. Of about 690,000 distinct CDR3 sequences in the sample, approximately 6.1% were seen once. This rearrangement joins TRBV6-6 to TRBJ2-1; 9 bases are shared with TRBD2. The sequence came from a man between 18 and 29 years old in good health. Sequencing was done on a sample of naive T cells sorted from blood. The CDR3 nucleotides read TGTGCCAGCAGCCTAGCGGGAACAGGGTTCTTC. This encodes CASSLAGTGFF.